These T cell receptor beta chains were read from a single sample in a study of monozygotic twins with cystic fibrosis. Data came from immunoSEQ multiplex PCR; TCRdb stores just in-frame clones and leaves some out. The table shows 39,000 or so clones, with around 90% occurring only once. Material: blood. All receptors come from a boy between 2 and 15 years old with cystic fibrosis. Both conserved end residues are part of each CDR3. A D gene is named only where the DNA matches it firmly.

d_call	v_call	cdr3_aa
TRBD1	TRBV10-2	CATRQGLNTGELFF
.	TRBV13	CASSTETSGNTIYF
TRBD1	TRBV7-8	CASSEGQGAYGYTF
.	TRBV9	CASSPHRVPNSPLHF
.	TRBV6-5	CASSYGLAETQYF
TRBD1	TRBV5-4	CASSLTGGADTQYF
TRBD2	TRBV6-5	CASSAGAGANVLTF
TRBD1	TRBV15	CATSRELRQGADTQYF
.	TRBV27	CASRNLALVTDTQYF
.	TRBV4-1	CAGPGNSPLHF
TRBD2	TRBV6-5	CASRRGLATDTQYF
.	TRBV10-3	CAISESVLQGPSYEQYF
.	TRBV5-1	CASSYRTASQETQYF
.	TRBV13	CASSQDRTNEKLFF
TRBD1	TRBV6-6	CASSYTGEFSPLHF
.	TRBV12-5	CASGSVYEQFF
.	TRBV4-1	CASSQEYRSYNEQFF
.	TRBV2	CASSPRPFTLHF
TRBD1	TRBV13	CASSLGGQVRYGYTF
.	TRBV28	CASSHEDYYNEQFF
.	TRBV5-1	CASSFSDDNEQFF
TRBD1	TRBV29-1	CSVGDRDRGQETQYF
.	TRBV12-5	CASGLVRLGRTNSPLHF
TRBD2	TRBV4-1	CASSQGLAGLTGELFF
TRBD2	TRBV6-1	CASTPTSGGANEQFF
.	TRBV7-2	CASSLVWDGYGEQYF
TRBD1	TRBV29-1	CSVEGPQGAVFDRYTF
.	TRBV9	CASSVGGAETDTQYF
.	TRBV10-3	CAMGRTEYEQYF
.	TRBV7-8	CASSYGMSNQPQHF
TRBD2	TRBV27	CASSPGTSGGAETQYF
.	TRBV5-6	CASSPGWDEDGYTF
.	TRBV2	CASSGGGPDSVYGYTF
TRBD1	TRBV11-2	CASSTRTGSNEKLFF
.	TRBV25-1	CASSPRHYTEAFF
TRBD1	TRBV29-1	CSVDAQGAGGYTF
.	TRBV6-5	CASGRDSNSPLHF
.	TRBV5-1	CASSPTGPTEAFF
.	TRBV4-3	CASSQESGGRADTQYF
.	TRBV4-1	CASSQEGQTSGANVLTF
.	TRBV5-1	CASSLAGGHTGELFF
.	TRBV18	CASSPRDSNNSPLHF
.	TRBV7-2	CASSLWGSGNTIYF
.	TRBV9	CASSVGGQSYEQYF
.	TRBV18	CASSPDTGSANYGYTF
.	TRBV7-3	CASSPTGTNTEAFF
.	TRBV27	CASSIAHPPAHEQYF
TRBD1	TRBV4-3	CASSQPPGQGNEKLFF
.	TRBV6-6	CASESGVEAFF
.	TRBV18	CASSALGTEAFF
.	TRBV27	CASSLGRQFHGELFF
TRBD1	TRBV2	CASEGQVATEAFF
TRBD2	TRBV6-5	CASSQLAGPSYEQYF
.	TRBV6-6	CASREASNYGYTF
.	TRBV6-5	CASSYHTGELFF
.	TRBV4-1	CASSQEVGVYGSGNTIYF
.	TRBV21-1	CASRPQGRTEAFF